These 29 T cell receptor beta chains came from one sample sequenced in a study of regulatory T cells in long-lasting Graves disease. CDR3-region Arm-PCR and iRepertoire HTBI primers produced the TCR beta libraries. TCRdb re-called the multiplex PCR reads with MiXCR, one entry per CDR3 protein. The data show fewer than 650,000 distinct CDR3 sequences, with 16% seen just once and approximately 20% held by the top ten. Time point reported: newly diagnosed GD, antithyroid drugs for less than 3 months. Extracted RNA from PBMCs served as the source of the TCR library. The same sample was also studied in work on T cells in Graves' hyperthyroidism and ophthalmopathy.

This specimen was peripheral blood mononuclear cells (PBMCs), taken at new diagnosis, from a patient treated with antithyroid drugs. Receptors originate from a woman aged 25 to 39 with Graves disease.

This clonotype has more than one count but fewer than ten. V usage is TRBV5-1 and J usage is TRBJ2-5, with 14 bases lining up with TRBD2. Germline loops: CDR1 SGHRS, CDR2 YFSETQ. This CDR3 is 18 amino acids long. After removal of 4 bases from V and 3 bases from J, the junction contained 11 bases not matched to a gene. The DNA for the CDR3 is TGCGCCAGCAGCGGGACTAGCGGGAGTTTCGGACTAAAAGAGACCCAGTACTTC. The encoded protein is CASSGTSGSFGLKETQYF.

The chain carries TRBV19 and TRBJ2-2; TRBD1 or TRBD2 may be the D gene (5 bases each). Trimming stripped 4 bases from V and 10 bases from J, with 25 bases between. The CDR3 is made up of 17 amino acids. CDR1 and CDR2 (germline): LNHDA, SQIVND (reference sequence). The CDR3 region has the DNA TGTGCCAGTAGTAAGTCCCGTGGGACCGGAGATCGAGAGGAGCTGTTTTTT. This gives the protein CASSKSRGTGDREELFF.

The J gene is TRBJ2-3, the V gene TRBV9, with D perhaps TRBD1 or TRBD2 (5 bases each). Trimming left V 0 bases short and J 4 bases short, with 12 bases between. Germline V gene sequence: CDR1 SGDLS, CDR2 YYNGEE. The CDR3 runs 15 residues. The CDR3 here is CASSVDGTSADTQYF. The CDR3 DNA follows: TGTGCCAGCAGCGTAGACGGGACCTCAGCAGATACGCAGTATTTT. Full variable domain (rest looked up from reference TRBV9 and TRBJ2-3): DSGVTQTPKHLITATGQRVTLRCSPRSGDLSVYWYQQSLDQGLQFLIQYYNGEERAKGNILERFSAQQFPDLHSELNLSSLELGDSALYFCASSVDGTSADTQYFGPGTRLTVL.

The V and J genes are TRBV9 and TRBJ2-6; D remains ambiguous. Germline V lookup: CDR1 SGDLS, CDR2 YYNGEE. The CDR3 extends over 16 amino acids. The ends were cut back, 4 bases at V and 0 bases at J, with 11 bases in the middle. DNA for the CDR3: TGTGCCAGCAGCCAACAAATGGACTCTGGGGCCAACGTCCTGACTTTC. It is translated as CASSQQMDSGANVLTF.

Many counts were recorded for this clonotype. The V call is TRBV28, the J call TRBJ2-7, with 9 bases matching TRBD1. There are 14 residues in the CDR3. The V and J ends lost 10 bases and 2 bases, in that order; junction bases with no gene match: 9. Germline loops: CDR1 MDHEN, CDR2 SYDVKM. The CDR3 sequence: CATMPTGGPYEQYF. CDR3 DNA: TGTGCCACCATGCCGACAGGGGGGCCCTACGAGCAGTACTTC.

The chain couples TRBV20-1 to TRBJ2-3; TRBD2 matches 11 bases. The CDR3 length is 15 residues. V lost 0 bases to trimming and J lost 7 bases; unmatched junction nucleotides: 6. Germline V gene data show CDR1 as DFQATT and CDR2 as SNEGSKA (reference sequence). DNA of the CDR3: TGCAGTGCTAGAGATCGTAGCGGGAGGGGATATACGCAGTATTTT. As protein: CSARDRSGRGYTQYF.

This clonotype has only a few counts. V gene TRBV11-2 combines with J gene TRBJ2-7, with 7 bases identical to TRBD1. CDR3 size: 15 residues. With 6 bases clipped from V and 3 bases from J, the junction kept 11 bases outside the gene matches. Germline V lookup: CDR1 SGHAT, CDR2 FQNNGV. The CDR3, as DNA: TGTGCCAGCAGGCCGACAGGGAAGATCGACTACGAGCAGTACTTC. As protein: CASRPTGKIDYEQYF.

The chain is built from TRBV19 and TRBJ1-2; TRBD1 is a possible D gene (6 bases). The length of the CDR3 is 17 residues. Trimming stripped 3 bases from V and 0 bases from J, with 17 bases between. Germline V lookup: CDR1 LNHDA, CDR2 SQIVND (reference sequence). The CDR3 coding sequence is TGTGCCAGTAGTATGATCCAATGGGACAACACTAACTATGGCTACACCTTC. Translation: CASSMIQWDNTNYGYTF.

This clonotype showed up just a few times. This chain joins TRBV19 and TRBJ2-7; either TRBD1 or TRBD2 may fit D (5 bases each). The V end was cut by 6 bases, the J end by 0 bases, with 15 bases between. CDR3 length: 15 residues. Germline loops: CDR1 LNHDA, CDR2 SQIVND (reference sequence). CDR3 amino acids: CASRTSTGLSYEQYF. CDR3 coding DNA: TGTGCCAGTAGGACCTCCACGGGGCTCTCCTACGAGCAGTACTTC.

This clonotype was counted ten times or more. V gene TRBV20-1 combines with J gene TRBJ1-4; a possible D gene is TRBD1 (6 bases). CDR3 size: 15 residues. CDR1 and CDR2 from the germline V gene are DFQATT and SNEGSKA (reference sequence). The V end lost 6 bases, the J end lost 3 bases, and 17 bases lay between the germline ends. CDR3 sequence reads: CSARNTGIANEKLFF. The DNA of the CDR3 is TGCAGTGCCCGTAATACAGGGATTGCTAATGAAAAACTGTTTTTT.

The rearrangement links TRBV12-3 or TRBV12-4 to TRBJ1-5, with D unresolved. The CDR3 length is 15 residues. Trimming left V 3 bases short and J 6 bases short, with 15 bases between. In nucleotides, the CDR3 is TGTGCCAGCAGTTTTACCCAACCCAGCGGTCAGCCCCAGCATTTT. This sequence encodes CASSFTQPSGQPQHF.

The chain uses TRBV19 and TRBJ2-1; 8 nucleotides match TRBD1. The CDR3 totals 13 residues. The V and J ends lost 3 bases and 10 bases, in that order; junction bases with no gene match: 5. The germline V gene encodes CDR1 LNHDA and CDR2 SQIVND (reference sequence). The CDR3 here is CASSIQGAGEQFF. The CDR3 DNA is TGTGCCAGTAGTATTCAGGGGGCGGGGGAGCAGTTCTTC. The variable domain in full, completed from reference TRBV19 and TRBJ2-1, reads DGGITQSPKYLFRKEGQNVTLSCEQNLNHDAMYWYRQDPGQGLRLIYYSQIVNDFQKGDIAEGYSVSREKKESFPLTVTSAQKNPTAFYLCASSIQGAGEQFFGPGTRLTVL.

The chain links TRBV18 to TRBJ1-6; possible D gene TRBD1, 6 bases. Germline V gives CDR1 KGHSH, CDR2 LQKENI. V lost 5 bases and J lost 6, with 11 bases in between. The CDR3 runs 14 residues. The CDR3 nucleotides are TGTGCCAGCTCAACGGACAGTTTTAATTCACCCCTCCACTTT. It codes for CASSTDSFNSPLHF.

This clonotype was seen repeatedly, ten times or more. The chain recombines TRBV6-2 or TRBV6-3 with TRBJ1-4; D gene uncertain. Germline CDR1 reads MNHEY; CDR2 reads SVGEGT. The CDR3 runs to 14 residues. The V gene lost 8 bases and the J gene lost 4 bases, with 14 bases spanning the gap. This chain's CDR3 is CASGVGLFNEKLFF. CDR3 in DNA: TGTGCCAGCGGAGTAGGGTTGTTTAATGAAAAACTGTTTTTT.

This clonotype was observed a few times. This chain links TRBV3-1 with TRBJ2-7; the match to TRBD2 covers 12 bases. This CDR3 spans 15 amino acids. Germline loops: CDR1 LGHDT, CDR2 YNNKEL (reference sequence). With 8 bases clipped from V and 12 bases from J, the junction kept 17 bases outside the gene matches. Here the CDR3 reads CASSTLAGGPGVRYF. In DNA form, the CDR3 reads TGTGCCAGCTCGACCCTAGCGGGAGGGCCGGGGGTTCGGTACTTC.

In this sample, this clonotype turned up many times. V gene TRBV2 combines with J gene TRBJ2-5; D not certain. This CDR3 spans 10 amino acids. Trimming left V 9 bases short and J 8 bases short, with 10 bases between. Germline loops: CDR1 SNHLY, CDR2 FYNNEI. The CDR3 coding sequence is TGTGCCAGTGAGATTATTACCCAGTACTTC. Amino acids: CASEIITQYF. Full variable domain (missing parts from reference TRBV2 and TRBJ2-5): EPEVTQTPSHQVTQMGQEVILRCVPISNHLYFYWYRQILGQKVEFLVSFYNNEISEKSEIFDDQFSVERPDGSNFTLKIRSTKLEDSAMYFCASEIITQYFGPGTRLLVL.

This clonotype turned up a few times. This sequence joins TRBV20-1 and TRBJ2-1; D might be TRBD2 (6 bases). The end of the DNA fits TRBJ2-5 better, so the J call may be wrong. Per germline, CDR1 DFQATT and CDR2 SNEGSKA (reference sequence). The CDR3 sequence is 13 residues long. CDR3 in amino acids: CSAPVSGSETQYF. The CDR3 DNA sequence: TGCAGTGCTCCCGTTAGCGGTTCAGAGACCCAGTACTTC.

This clonotype was recorded at least ten times. The chain employs TRBV6-1 and TRBJ1-1, with a possible D match to TRBD1 (5 bases). V lost 7 bases and J lost 0, with 12 bases in between. The CDR3 loop spans 14 amino acids. From germline, CDR1 is MNHNS and CDR2 SASEGT. The CDR3 loop reads CASTLGGLNTEAFF. CDR3 DNA sequence: TGTGCCAGCACCTTGGGGGGTCTGAACACTGAAGCTTTCTTT.

This clonotype showed up many times. The chain is built from TRBV3-1 and TRBJ1-2, with D possibly being TRBD1 (5 bases). Germline V gene sequence: CDR1 LGHDT, CDR2 YNNKEL (reference sequence). The CDR3 is 15 amino acids. V lost 1 base and J lost 12, with 21 bases in between. In DNA, the CDR3 is TGTGCCAGCAGCCAAGGCACAGGTTCAGCTATGGCTAACACCTTC. Translated: CASSQGTGSAMANTF.

The chain recombines TRBV9 with TRBJ1-3; D uncertain. CDR3 length equals 13 residues. Germline V CDR1 and CDR2: SGDLS, YYNGEE. The V end was cut by 2 bases, the J end by 8 bases, with 11 bases between. In nucleotides, the CDR3 is TGTGCCAGCAGCGTCAACGGAAAGGACACCATATATTTT. This encodes CASSVNGKDTIYF.

This clonotype has only a few counts. The rearrangement links TRBV3-1 to TRBJ2-7; TRBD2 matches at 7 bases. CDR3 size: 16 residues. Germline loops: CDR1 LGHDT, CDR2 YNNKEL (reference sequence). V trimming: 4 bases; J trimming: 3 bases; junction bases outside the gene matches: 12. CDR3 nucleotide sequence: TGTGCCAGCAGCCGCCCGGGAGGACGAGTTCTCTACGAGCAGTACTTC. Translating gives CASSRPGGRVLYEQYF.

The chain joins TRBV7-3 to TRBJ2-2, with a tentative D call TRBD2 (6 bases). Germline CDR1 SGHTA, CDR2 FQGTGA. This CDR3 has 15 residues. V lost 5 bases, J lost 2 bases, and 12 bases lay in between. The CDR3 protein is CASSGTPRNTGELFF. CDR3 sequence (DNA): TGTGCCAGCAGCGGGACTCCCCGAAACACCGGGGAGCTGTTTTTT.

There are many counts of this clonotype. This rearrangement joins TRBV12-3 or TRBV12-4 to TRBJ2-3, with 7 nucleotides matching TRBD2. CDR3 length: 11 residues. Unmatched junction bases numbered 6, after V lost 5 bases and J lost 13 bases. CDR3 bases: TGTGCCAGCAGTACGACTAGCCATGAGTATTTT. Residues: CASSTTSHEYF.

This clonotype was recorded at least ten times. The chain couples TRBV5-1 to TRBJ1-4, with 11 bases lining up with TRBD1. The CDR3 extends over 16 amino acids. Germline V gene sequence: CDR1 SGHRS, CDR2 YFSETQ. J lost 8 bases, V lost 3 bases, and 9 bases had no gene match. Here the CDR3 reads CASSYASGTGGEKLFF. The CDR3 coding sequence is TGCGCCAGCAGCTATGCCTCCGGGACAGGGGGAGAAAAACTGTTTTTT.

The sample holds many counts of this clonotype. The chain joins TRBV28 to TRBJ1-5; 7 nucleotides agree with TRBD1. V dropped 6 bases and J dropped 4; count of bases not matched to a gene: 6. CDR3 length: 14 residues. Germline CDR1 reads MDHEN; CDR2 reads SYDVKM. Here the CDR3 reads CASRTGVGNQPQHF. Here the CDR3 DNA reads TGTGCCAGCAGAACAGGGGTGGGAAATCAGCCCCAGCATTTT. The full variable domain, its missing parts supplied by reference TRBV28 and TRBJ1-5, is DVKVTQSSRYLVKRTGEKVFLECVQDMDHENMFWYRQDPGLGLRLIYFSYDVKMKEKGDIPEGYSVSREKKERFSLILESASTNQTSMYLCASRTGVGNQPQHFGDGTRLSIL.

Ten or more counts support this clonotype. The chain has TRBV27 and TRBJ2-5, with unresolved D. Deletions cut 6 bases from V and 7 bases from J, with 18 bases between. The CDR3 length is 14 residues. Germline V gene data show CDR1 as MNHEY and CDR2 as SMNVEV (reference sequence). CDR3 amino acids: CASRGEDFGRTQYF. Written as DNA, the CDR3 is TGTGCCAGCAGGGGTGAAGATTTCGGTAGGACCCAGTACTTC.

The table lists this clonotype with many counts. This chain links TRBV12-5 with TRBJ2-3; D is undetermined. Trimming cost V 0 bases and J 2 bases, with 12 bases left between them. The CDR3 has 16 amino acids. Germline-derived CDR1 and CDR2 are LGHNT and FRNRAP. CDR3 sequence (DNA): TGTGCTAGTGGTTTGGTACGCGGAACCTACACAGATACGCAGTATTTT. Protein sequence: CASGLVRGTYTDTQYF.

On this clonotype itself: A much more abundant neighbour one base away suggests this may be a read error. The gene calls are TRBV6-1 and TRBJ1-5, with D hard to call. The CDR3 spans 12 residues. V was trimmed by 6 bases and J by 5 bases, leaving 8 bases between them. CDR1 MNHNS and CDR2 SASEGT come from the germline V gene. The CDR3 sequence is CASSPHDQPQHF. The CDR3 DNA follows: TGTGCCAGCAGCCCACACGATCAGCCCCAGCATTTT.

The J gene is TRBJ2-6, the V gene TRBV20-1, with no clear D. The CDR3 consists of 15 residues. CDR1 DFQATT and CDR2 SNEGSKA come from the germline V gene (reference sequence). V lost 1 base and J lost 1, with 8 bases in between. In nucleotides, the CDR3 is TGCAGTGCTAGAGTACAGCCGTCTGGGGCCAACGTCCTGACTTTC. Encoded protein: CSARVQPSGANVLTF.